This T cell receptor (beta chain) was found in a study of T cell responses to AZD1222 COVID-19 vaccine. Profiling relied on immunoSEQ multiplex PCR, and the TCRdb table lists in-frame clones only, not all of them. The repertoire includes under 150,000 clones, 88% of them detected once, and approximately 6.4% sits in the top ten. A word on this clone: Its specificity is not known.

V dropped 4 bases and J dropped 2; count of bases not matched to a gene: 9. Per the germline V gene, CDR1 is LGHNA and CDR2 is YSLEER. This CDR3 is built from 17 residues. Notes on the study in general: The breadth and depth of Spike-specific TCRs increased once two AZD1222 doses had been given. Females outnumbered males among donors, who were mostly white British; clonal diversity was possibly underestimated.

The sequenced sample was peripheral blood, obtained 28 days after the second AZD1222 dose. The receptor comes from an adult who received the AZD1222 COVID-19 vaccine. This sequence joins TRBV4-3 and TRBJ2-3; 10 positions match TRBD2. The CDR3 DNA sequence: TGCGCCAGCAGCCGTTCGCGACTAGCGGGTCCCACAGATACGCAGTATTTT. Amino acids: CASSRSRLAGPTDTQYF.